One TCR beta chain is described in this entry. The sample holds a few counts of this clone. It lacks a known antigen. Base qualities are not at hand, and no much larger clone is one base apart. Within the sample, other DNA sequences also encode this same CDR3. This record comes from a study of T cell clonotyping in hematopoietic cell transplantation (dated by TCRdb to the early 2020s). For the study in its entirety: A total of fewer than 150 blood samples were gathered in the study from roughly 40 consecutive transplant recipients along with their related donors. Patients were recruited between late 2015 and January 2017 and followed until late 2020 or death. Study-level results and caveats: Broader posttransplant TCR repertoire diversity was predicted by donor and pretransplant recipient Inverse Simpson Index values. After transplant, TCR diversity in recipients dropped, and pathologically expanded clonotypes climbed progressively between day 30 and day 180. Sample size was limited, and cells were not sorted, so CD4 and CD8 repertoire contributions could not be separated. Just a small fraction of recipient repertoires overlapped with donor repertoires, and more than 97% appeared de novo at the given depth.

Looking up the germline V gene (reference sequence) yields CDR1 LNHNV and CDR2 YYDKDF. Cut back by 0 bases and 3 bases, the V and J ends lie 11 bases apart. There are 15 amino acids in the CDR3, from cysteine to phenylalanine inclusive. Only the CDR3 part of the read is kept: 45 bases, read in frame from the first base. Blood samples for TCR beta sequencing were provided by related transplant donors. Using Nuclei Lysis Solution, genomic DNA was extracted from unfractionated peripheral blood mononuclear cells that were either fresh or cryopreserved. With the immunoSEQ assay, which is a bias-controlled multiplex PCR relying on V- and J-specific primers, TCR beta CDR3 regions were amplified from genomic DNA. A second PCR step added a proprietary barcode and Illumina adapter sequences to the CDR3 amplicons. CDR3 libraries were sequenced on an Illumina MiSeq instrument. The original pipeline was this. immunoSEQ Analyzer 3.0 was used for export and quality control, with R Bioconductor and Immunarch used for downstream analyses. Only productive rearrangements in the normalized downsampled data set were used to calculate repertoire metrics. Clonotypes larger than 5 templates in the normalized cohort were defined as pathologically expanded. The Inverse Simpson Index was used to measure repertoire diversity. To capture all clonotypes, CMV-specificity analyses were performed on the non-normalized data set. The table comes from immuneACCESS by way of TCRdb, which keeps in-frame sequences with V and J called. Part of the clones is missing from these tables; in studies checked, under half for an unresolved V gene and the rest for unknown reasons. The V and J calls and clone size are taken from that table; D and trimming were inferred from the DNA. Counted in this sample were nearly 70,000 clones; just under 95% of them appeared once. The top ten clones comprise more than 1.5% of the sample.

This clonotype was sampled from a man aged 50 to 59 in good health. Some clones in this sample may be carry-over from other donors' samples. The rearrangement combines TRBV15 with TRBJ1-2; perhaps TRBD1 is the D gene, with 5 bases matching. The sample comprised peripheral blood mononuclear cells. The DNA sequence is TGTGCCACCAGCAGAGATAAGGGGACGGACTATGGCTACACCTTC. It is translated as CATSRDKGTDYGYTF.